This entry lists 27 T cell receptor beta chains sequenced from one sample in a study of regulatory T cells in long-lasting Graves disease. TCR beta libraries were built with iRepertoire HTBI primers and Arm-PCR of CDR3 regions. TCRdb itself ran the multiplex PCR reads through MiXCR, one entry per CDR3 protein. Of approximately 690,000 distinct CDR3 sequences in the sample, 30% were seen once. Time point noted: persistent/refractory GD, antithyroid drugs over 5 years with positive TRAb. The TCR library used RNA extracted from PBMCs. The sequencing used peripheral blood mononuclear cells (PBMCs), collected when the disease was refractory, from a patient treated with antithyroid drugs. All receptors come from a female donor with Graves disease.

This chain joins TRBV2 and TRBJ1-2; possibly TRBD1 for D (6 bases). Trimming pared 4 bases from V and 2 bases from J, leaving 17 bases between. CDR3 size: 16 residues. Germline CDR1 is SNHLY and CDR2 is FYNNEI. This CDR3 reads CASSVQPGQYNYGYTF. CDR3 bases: TGTGCCAGCAGTGTACAACCCGGACAGTACAACTATGGCTACACCTTC.

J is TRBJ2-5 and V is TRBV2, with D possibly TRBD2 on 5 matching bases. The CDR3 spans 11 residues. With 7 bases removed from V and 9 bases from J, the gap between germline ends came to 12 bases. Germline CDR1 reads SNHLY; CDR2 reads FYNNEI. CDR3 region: CASTNSEAQYF. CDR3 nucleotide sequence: TGTGCCAGCACCAATAGCGAGGCCCAGTACTTC.

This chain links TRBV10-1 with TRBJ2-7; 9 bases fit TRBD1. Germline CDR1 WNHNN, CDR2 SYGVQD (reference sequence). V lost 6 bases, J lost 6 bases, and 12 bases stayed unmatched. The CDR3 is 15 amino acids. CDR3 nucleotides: TGCGCCAGCAGCCACGCAGGACAGGGGAGTAGCGAGCAGTACTTC. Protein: CASSHAGQGSSEQYF.

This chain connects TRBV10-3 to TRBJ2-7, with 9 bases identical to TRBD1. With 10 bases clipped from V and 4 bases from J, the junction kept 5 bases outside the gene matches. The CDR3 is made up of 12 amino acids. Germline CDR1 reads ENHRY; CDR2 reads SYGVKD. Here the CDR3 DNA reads TGTGCCACCGGACAGGGGCAGTACGAGCAGTACTTC. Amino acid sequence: CATGQGQYEQYF.

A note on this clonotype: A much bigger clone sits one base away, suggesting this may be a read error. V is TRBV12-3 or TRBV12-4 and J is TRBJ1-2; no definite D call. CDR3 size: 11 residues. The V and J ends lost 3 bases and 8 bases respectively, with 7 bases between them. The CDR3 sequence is CASSLDGGYTF. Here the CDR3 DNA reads TGTGCCAGCAGTTTGGACGGGGGCTACACCTTC.

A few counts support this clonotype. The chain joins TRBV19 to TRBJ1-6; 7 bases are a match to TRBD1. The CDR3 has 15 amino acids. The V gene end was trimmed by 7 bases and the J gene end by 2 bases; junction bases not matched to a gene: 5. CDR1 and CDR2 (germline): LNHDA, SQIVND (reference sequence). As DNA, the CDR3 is TGTGCCAGTATGCCCGGGACAGCCTATAATTCACCCCTCCACTTT. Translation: CASMPGTAYNSPLHF. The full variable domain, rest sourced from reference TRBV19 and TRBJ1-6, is DGGITQSPKYLFRKEGQNVTLSCEQNLNHDAMYWYRQDPGQGLRLIYYSQIVNDFQKGDIAEGYSVSREKKESFPLTVTSAQKNPTAFYLCASMPGTAYNSPLHFGNGTRLTVT.

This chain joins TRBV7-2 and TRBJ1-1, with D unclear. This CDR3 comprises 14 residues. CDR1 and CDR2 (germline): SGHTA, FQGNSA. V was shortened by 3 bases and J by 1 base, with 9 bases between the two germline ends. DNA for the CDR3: TGTGCCAGCAGCTTTCGGTTGGGGAACACTGAAGCTTTCTTT. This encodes CASSFRLGNTEAFF.

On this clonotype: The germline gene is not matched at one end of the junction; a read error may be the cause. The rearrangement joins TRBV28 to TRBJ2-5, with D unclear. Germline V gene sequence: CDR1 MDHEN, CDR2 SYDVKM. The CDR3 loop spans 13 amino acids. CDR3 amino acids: CASSNGQQGTQYF. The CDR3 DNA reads TGTGCCAGCAGCAACGGCCAACAAGGGACCCAGTACTTC.

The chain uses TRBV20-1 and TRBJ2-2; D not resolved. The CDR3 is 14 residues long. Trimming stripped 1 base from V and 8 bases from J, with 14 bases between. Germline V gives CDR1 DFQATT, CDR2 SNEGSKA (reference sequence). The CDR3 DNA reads TGCAGTGCTAGAGGGCCTATAGTATATGGGGAGCTGTTTTTT. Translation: CSARGPIVYGELFF.

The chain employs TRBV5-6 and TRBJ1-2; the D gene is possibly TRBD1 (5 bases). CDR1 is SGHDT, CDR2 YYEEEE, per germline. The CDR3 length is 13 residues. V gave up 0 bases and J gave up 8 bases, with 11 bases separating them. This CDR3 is CASSLVRGLGYTF. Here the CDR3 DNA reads TGTGCCAGCAGCTTGGTGCGGGGACTCGGCTACACCTTC. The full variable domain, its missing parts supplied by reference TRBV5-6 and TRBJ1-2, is DAGVTQSPTHLIKTRGQQVTLRCSPKSGHDTVSWYQQALGQGPQFIFQYYEEEERQRGNFPDRFSGHQFPNYSSELNVNALLLGDSALYLCASSLVRGLGYTFGSGTRLTVV.

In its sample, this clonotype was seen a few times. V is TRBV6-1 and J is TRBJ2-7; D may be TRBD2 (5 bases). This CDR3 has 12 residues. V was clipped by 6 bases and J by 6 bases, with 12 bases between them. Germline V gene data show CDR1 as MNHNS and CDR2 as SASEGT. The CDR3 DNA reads TGTGCCAGCAGAGGCGGACTTTCCGAGCAGTACTTC. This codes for CASRGGLSEQYF.

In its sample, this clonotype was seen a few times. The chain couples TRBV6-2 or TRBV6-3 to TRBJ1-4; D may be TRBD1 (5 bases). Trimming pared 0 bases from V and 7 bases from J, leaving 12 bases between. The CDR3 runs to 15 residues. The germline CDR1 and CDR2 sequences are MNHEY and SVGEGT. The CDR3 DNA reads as TGTGCCAGCAGTTACTCTTTCCAGGGTCTTGAAAAACTGTTTTTT. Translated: CASSYSFQGLEKLFF.

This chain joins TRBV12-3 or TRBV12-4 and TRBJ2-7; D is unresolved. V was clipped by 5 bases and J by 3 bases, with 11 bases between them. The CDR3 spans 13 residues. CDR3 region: CASSIRSVYEQYF. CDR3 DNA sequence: TGTGCCAGCAGTATACGAAGCGTCTACGAGCAGTACTTC.

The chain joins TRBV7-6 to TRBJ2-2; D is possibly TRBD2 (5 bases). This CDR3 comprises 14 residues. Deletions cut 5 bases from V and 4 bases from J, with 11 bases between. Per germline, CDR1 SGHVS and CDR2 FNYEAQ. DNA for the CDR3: TGTGCCAGCAGCGCGGGCCCTAGCACCGGGGAGCTGTTTTTT. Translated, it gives CASSAGPSTGELFF.

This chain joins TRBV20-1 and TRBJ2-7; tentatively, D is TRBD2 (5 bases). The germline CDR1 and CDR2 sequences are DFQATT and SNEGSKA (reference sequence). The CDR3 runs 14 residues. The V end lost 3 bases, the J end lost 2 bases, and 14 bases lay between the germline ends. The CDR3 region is CSASSSGQTYEQYF. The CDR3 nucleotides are TGCAGTGCTAGCTCAAGCGGCCAAACCTACGAGCAGTACTTC.

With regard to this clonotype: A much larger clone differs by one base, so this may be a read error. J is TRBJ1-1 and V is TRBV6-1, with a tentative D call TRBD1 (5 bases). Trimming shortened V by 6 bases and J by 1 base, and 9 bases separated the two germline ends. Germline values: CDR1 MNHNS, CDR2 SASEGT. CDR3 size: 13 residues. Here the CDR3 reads CASRETANTEAFF. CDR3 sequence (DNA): TGTGCCAGCAGGGAGACAGCGAACACTGAAGCTTTCTTT.

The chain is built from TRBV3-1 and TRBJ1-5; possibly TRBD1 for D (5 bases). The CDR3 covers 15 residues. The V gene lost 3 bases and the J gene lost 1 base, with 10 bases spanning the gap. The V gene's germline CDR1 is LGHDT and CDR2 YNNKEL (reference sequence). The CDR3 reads CASSQGGPSNQPQHF. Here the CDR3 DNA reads TGTGCCAGCAGCCAGGGGGGACCGAGCAATCAGCCCCAGCATTTT.

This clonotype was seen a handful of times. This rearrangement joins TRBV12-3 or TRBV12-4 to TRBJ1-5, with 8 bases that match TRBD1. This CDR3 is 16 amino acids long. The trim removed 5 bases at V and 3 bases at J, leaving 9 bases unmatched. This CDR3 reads CASSAGGTGYNQPQHF. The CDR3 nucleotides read TGTGCCAGCAGTGCTGGGGGGACAGGTTACAATCAGCCCCAGCATTTT.

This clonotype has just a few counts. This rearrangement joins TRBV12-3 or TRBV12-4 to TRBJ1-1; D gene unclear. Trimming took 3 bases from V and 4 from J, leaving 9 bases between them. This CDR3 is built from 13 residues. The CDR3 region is CASSFRISTEAFF. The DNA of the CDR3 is TGTGCCAGCAGTTTTCGGATTTCCACTGAAGCTTTCTTT.

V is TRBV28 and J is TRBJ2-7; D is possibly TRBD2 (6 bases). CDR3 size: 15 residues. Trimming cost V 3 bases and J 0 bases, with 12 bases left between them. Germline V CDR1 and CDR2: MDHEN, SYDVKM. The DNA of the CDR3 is TGTGCCAGCAGTTTCGATGGCGGGACCTCCTACGAGCAGTACTTC. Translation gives CASSFDGGTSYEQYF.

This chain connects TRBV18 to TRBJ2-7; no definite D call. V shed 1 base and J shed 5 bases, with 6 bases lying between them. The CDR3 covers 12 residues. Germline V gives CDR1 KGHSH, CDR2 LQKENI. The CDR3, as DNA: TGTGCCAGCTCACCACTCGGAAACGAGCAGTACTTC. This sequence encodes CASSPLGNEQYF.

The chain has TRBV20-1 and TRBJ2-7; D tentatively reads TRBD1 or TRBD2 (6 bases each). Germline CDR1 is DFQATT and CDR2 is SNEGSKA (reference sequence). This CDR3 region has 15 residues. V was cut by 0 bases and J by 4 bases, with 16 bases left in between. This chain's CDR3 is CSARDGEKGGYEQYF. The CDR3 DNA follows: TGCAGTGCTAGAGATGGAGAGAAAGGGGGGTACGAGCAGTACTTC.

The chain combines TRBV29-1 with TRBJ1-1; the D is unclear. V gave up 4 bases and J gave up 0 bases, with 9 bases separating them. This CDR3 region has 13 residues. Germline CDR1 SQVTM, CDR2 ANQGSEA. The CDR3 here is CSVVRDLNTEAFF. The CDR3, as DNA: TGCAGCGTTGTGAGAGACTTGAACACTGAAGCTTTCTTT.

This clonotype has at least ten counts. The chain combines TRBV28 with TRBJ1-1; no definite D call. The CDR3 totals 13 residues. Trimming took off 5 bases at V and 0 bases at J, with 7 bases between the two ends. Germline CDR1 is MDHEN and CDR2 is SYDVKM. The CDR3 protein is CASSRLLNTEAFF. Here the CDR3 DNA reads TGTGCCAGCAGTCGTCTTCTGAACACTGAAGCTTTCTTT.

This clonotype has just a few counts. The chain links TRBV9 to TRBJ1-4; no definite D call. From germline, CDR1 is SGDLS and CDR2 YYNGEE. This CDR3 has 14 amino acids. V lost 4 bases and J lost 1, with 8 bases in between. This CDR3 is CASSSGLTNEKLFF. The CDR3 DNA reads TGTGCCAGCAGCTCAGGATTAACTAATGAAAAACTGTTTTTT.

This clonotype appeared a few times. Here the CDR3 DNA reads TGTGCCACCCATAGCGGGAGGGCCGGGGAGACCCAGTACTTC. Protein product: CATHSGRAGETQYF. The V gene is TRBV10-3, the J gene TRBJ2-5, with 11 bases aligning to TRBD2. The CDR3 consists of 14 residues. V lost 10 bases and J lost 5; bases outside the gene matches: 9. Germline-derived CDR1 and CDR2 are ENHRY and SYGVKD.

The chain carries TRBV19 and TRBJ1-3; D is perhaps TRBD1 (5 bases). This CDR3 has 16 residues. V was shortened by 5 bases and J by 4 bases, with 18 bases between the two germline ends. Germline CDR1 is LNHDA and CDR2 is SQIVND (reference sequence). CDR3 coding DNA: TGTGCCAGTAGTGCCGACAGCGCCTTCCGAGGAAACACCATATATTTT. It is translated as CASSADSAFRGNTIYF. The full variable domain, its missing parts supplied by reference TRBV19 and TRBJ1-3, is DGGITQSPKYLFRKEGQNVTLSCEQNLNHDAMYWYRQDPGQGLRLIYYSQIVNDFQKGDIAEGYSVSREKKESFPLTVTSAQKNPTAFYLCASSADSAFRGNTIYFGEGSWLTVV.